Given below is one T cell receptor (beta chain) in context. The CDR3 length is 15 residues. CDR1 MNHNS and CDR2 SASEGT come from the germline V gene. The ends were cut back, 1 base at V and 5 bases at J, with 12 bases in the middle. These data are taken from a study of blood T cell repertoires in COVID-19. Whole-study context: Donors in the United States, Italy and Spain gave samples during acute or convalescent COVID-19. Sample material is recorded as cDNA or gDNA derived from T cells, B-cell-depleted T cells, or PBMCs.

Source study methods: Counts of nucleated cells, estimated from reference gene primer amplification, were obtained. Profiling relied on immunoSEQ multiplex PCR, and the TCRdb table lists in-frame clones only, not all of them. V, J and clone size are those of that table, while D and trimming were read from the DNA. Of some 220,000 clones listed, 88% are singletons. The study recruited people aged roughly 18 to 100 years across roughly 23 US areas. The V gene is TRBV6-1, the J gene TRBJ1-5, with D possibly matching TRBD1 (5 bases). The sequenced sample was PBMCs or T cells enriched from blood (not recorded which). The receptor was isolated from a woman aged 25 to 39 who had recovered from COVID-19. CDR3 amino acids: CASSEGTLVDQPQHF. Here the CDR3 DNA reads TGTGCCAGCAGTGAAGGGACACTTGTCGATCAGCCCCAGCATTTT.